The next 27 T cell receptor beta chains were all read from a single sample in a study of blood T cells in healthy people across ages (dated by TCRdb to the mid-2010s). Library construction relied on 5' RACE. Sequencing used an Illumina HiSeq 2500. A second PCR of 7 to 11 cycles was performed with a sample-barcoded 5' primer and a J-beta primer mix. The raw public data were reprocessed by TCRdb itself: fastp quality trimming at Q25, MiXCR clonotype calling, in-frame beta chains only. Under each unique CDR3 protein, matching rows form one entry showing the most common genes and DNA. A total of some 1,000,000 distinct CDR3 sequences appear in this sample, almost 25% of them only once. Together, the top ten hold about 0.72% of the sample. These data also formed part of another study, on T cells of mothers and their children.

Source material: blood. Every receptor here comes from a girl aged 2-10 years in good health.

The sample holds a few counts of this clonotype. V gene TRBV5-1 combines with J gene TRBJ2-7, with a weak D call TRBD2 (6 bases). The CDR3 sequence is 14 residues long. The V and J ends lost 2 bases and 5 bases respectively, with 14 bases between them. The germline V gene has CDR1 SGHRS and CDR2 YFSETQ. CDR3 residues: CASSFFGGVDEQYF. Written as DNA, the CDR3 is TGCGCCAGCAGCTTCTTCGGGGGTGTCGACGAGCAGTACTTC.

The rearrangement links TRBV29-1 to TRBJ1-2; 10 bases fit TRBD1. This CDR3 comprises 14 residues. From germline, CDR1 is SQVTM and CDR2 ANQGSEA. The V and J ends lost 2 bases and 8 bases, in that order; junction bases with no gene match: 8. The CDR3 here is CSVERGTGAGGYTF. CDR3 DNA: TGCAGCGTTGAACGTGGGACAGGGGCGGGAGGCTACACCTTC.

The genes are TRBV7-9 and TRBJ1-2; D gene unclear. Per the germline V gene, CDR1 is SEHNR and CDR2 is FQNEAQ (reference sequence). Trimming shortened V by 5 bases and J by 4 bases, and 11 bases separated the two germline ends. CDR3 size: 13 residues. CDR3 in amino acids: CASSAGGPYGYTF. The CDR3 DNA is TGTGCCAGCAGCGCCGGTGGGCCCTATGGCTACACCTTC.

The chain combines TRBV4-2 with TRBJ2-7, with D possibly being TRBD1 (5 bases). Germline values: CDR1 LGHNA, CDR2 YNFKEQ. The CDR3 runs 16 residues. V gave up 2 bases and J gave up 0 bases, with 14 bases separating them. This CDR3 is CASSQLEVGASYEQYF. As DNA, the CDR3 is TGTGCCAGCAGCCAATTAGAGGTAGGGGCCTCCTACGAGCAGTACTTC.

The chain recombines TRBV7-6 with TRBJ2-1, with a tentative D call TRBD2 (5 bases). The CDR3 consists of 15 residues. Germline V lookup: CDR1 SGHVS, CDR2 FNYEAQ. Trimming pared 6 bases from V and 2 bases from J, leaving 14 bases between. The CDR3 DNA follows: TGTGCCAGCAGTCGGATGGAGGAGCCCTACAATGAGCAGTTCTTC. Amino acid sequence: CASSRMEEPYNEQFF.

Regarding this clonotype: One end of the junction fails to match germline, which may point to a read error. V gene TRBV5-6 combines with J gene TRBJ1-1; a weak D match, TRBD1 (5 bases). This CDR3 is 14 amino acids long. Germline V CDR1 and CDR2: SGHDT, YYEEEE. CDR3 protein: CASGFPPGGTEAFF. The CDR3 nucleotides are TGTGCCAGCGGCTTCCCCCCTGGGGGAACTGAAGCTTTCTTT.

The chain recombines TRBV5-5 with TRBJ1-5; perhaps TRBD1 as D (5 bases). The ends were cut back, 2 bases at V and 3 bases at J, with 18 bases in the middle. The CDR3 totals 17 residues. Germline CDR1 SGHKS, CDR2 YYEKEE (reference sequence). CDR3 region: CASSFGDQGPYNQPQHF. DNA for the CDR3: TGTGCCAGCAGCTTCGGGGACCAGGGACCGTACAATCAGCCCCAGCATTTT.

This clonotype was counted a few times. The chain has TRBV7-2 and TRBJ2-6; D ambiguous. There are 14 residues in the CDR3. Per the germline V gene, CDR1 is SGHTA and CDR2 is FQGNSA. With 2 bases removed from V and 4 bases from J, the gap between germline ends came to 6 bases. The CDR3 is CASSLNEGANVLTF. The CDR3 DNA reads as TGTGCCAGCAGCTTAAACGAGGGGGCCAACGTCCTGACTTTC.

The V and J genes are TRBV2 and TRBJ2-1; D remains ambiguous. Germline V gene data show CDR1 as SNHLY and CDR2 as FYNNEI. The CDR3 extends over 14 amino acids. V was trimmed by 5 bases and J by 9 bases, leaving 17 bases between them. The CDR3 loop reads CASSRQILMGEQFF. The CDR3, as DNA: TGTGCCAGCAGTCGGCAGATCCTTATGGGTGAGCAGTTCTTC.

Only a few counts were recorded for this clonotype. This chain connects TRBV11-2 to TRBJ2-7, with TRBD2 as a possible D gene (6 bases). Between the trimmed V and J ends, which lost 4 bases and 0 bases, there was a span of 16 bases. Germline assignment: CDR1 SGHAT and CDR2 FQNNGV. The CDR3 consists of 16 residues. The CDR3 protein is CASSSMEGISSYEQYF. CDR3 coding DNA: TGTGCCAGCAGCTCAATGGAGGGGATCAGCTCCTACGAGCAGTACTTC.

The chain links TRBV12-3 or TRBV12-4 to TRBJ2-6; D may be TRBD1 or TRBD2 (6 bases each). This CDR3 has 14 amino acids. The V gene lost 6 bases and the J gene lost 10 bases, with 16 bases spanning the gap. CDR3 bases: TGTGCCAGCAGCAGGGGACTTGGGCCAAACGTCCTGACTTTC. It codes for CASSRGLGPNVLTF.

The chain carries TRBV4-1 and TRBJ1-5; no clear D. Germline V gives CDR1 MGHRA, CDR2 YSYEKL. This CDR3 is built from 14 residues. Trimming left V 0 bases short and J 5 bases short, with 8 bases between. In nucleotides, the CDR3 is TGCGCCAGCAGCCAAGATAAGACCTATCAGCCCCAGCATTTT. Translated: CASSQDKTYQPQHF.

This clonotype was detected ten times or more. A read error may account for a junction end that differs from germline. The V and J genes are TRBV5-1 and TRBJ1-2; D not certain. This CDR3 has 13 residues. Germline lookup yields CDR1 SGHRS and CDR2 YFSETQ. The CDR3 spells CASSLGRDYGYTF. The CDR3 region has the DNA TGTGCCAGCAGCTTAGGGAGGGACTATGGCTACACCTTC.

This clonotype turned up a few times. This chain links TRBV29-1 with TRBJ1-5; the D gene is possibly TRBD1 (5 bases). Germline-derived CDR1 and CDR2 are SQVTM and ANQGSEA. The germline V and J ends were trimmed by 4 bases and 1 base, with 8 bases remaining between them. The CDR3 contains 13 residues. The CDR3 nucleotides read TGCAGCGTTGTGGGGGGGAGCAATCAGCCCCAGCATTTT. Its translation: CSVVGGSNQPQHF.

This clonotype was observed a handful of times. The chain recombines TRBV18 with TRBJ2-1; 11 bases are shared with TRBD1. The J call is uncertain, as TRBJ2-7 better fits the DNA end. The CDR3 runs 15 residues. The V gene's germline CDR1 is KGHSH and CDR2 LQKENI. The CDR3: CASSYDGQGAREQYF. The DNA for the CDR3 is TGTGCCAGCTCATACGACGGACAGGGGGCGCGGGAGCAGTACTTC.

The V and J genes are TRBV27 and TRBJ2-5; TRBD2 matches at 12 bases. Germline CDR1 and CDR2: MNHEY and SMNVEV (reference sequence). Trimming at V came to 1 base and at J to 2 bases, leaving 8 bases not matched to a gene. This CDR3 is built from 18 residues. CDR3 sequence reads: CASSLLGTSGLVQETQYF. The CDR3 nucleotides read TGTGCCAGCAGTTTATTGGGGACTAGCGGGTTGGTACAAGAGACCCAGTACTTC.

This clonotype was seen more than once but under ten times. CDR3: CASSQVQGGNEQFF. CDR3 DNA sequence: TGTGCCAGCAGCCAAGTGCAGGGTGGAAATGAGCAGTTCTTC. J is TRBJ2-1 and V is TRBV3-1; D might be TRBD1 (5 bases). The CDR3 runs to 14 residues. Deletions cut 1 base from V and 7 bases from J, with 11 bases between. Germline V gene sequence: CDR1 LGHDT, CDR2 YNNKEL (reference sequence).

In this sample, this clonotype turned up a few times. V and J are TRBV20-1 and TRBJ2-3; D gene ambiguous. The CDR3 is made up of 17 amino acids. Between the trimmed V and J ends, which lost 4 bases and 0 bases, there was a span of 20 bases. Germline V lookup: CDR1 DFQATT, CDR2 SNEGSKA (reference sequence). The CDR3 loop reads CSAKYLPGRASTDTQYF. Here the CDR3 DNA reads TGCAGTGCTAAATACCTTCCGGGCCGGGCTAGCACAGATACGCAGTATTTT.

The CDR3 nucleotides read TGCAGTGCTAGGGCCCCACGGGTCCCTGAAGCTTTCTTT. It specifies CSARAPRVPEAFF. The rearrangement joins TRBV20-1 to TRBJ1-1; D call uncertain. Trimming pared 3 bases from V and 6 bases from J, leaving 14 bases between. The CDR3 covers 13 residues. In germline, CDR1 is DFQATT, CDR2 SNEGSKA (reference sequence).

The table lists this clonotype with a few counts. The V and J genes are TRBV29-1 and TRBJ2-1; tentatively, D is TRBD1 (6 bases). The tail of the sequence fits TRBJ2-7 better, so the J call may be wrong. The CDR3 contains 13 residues. CDR1 is SQVTM, CDR2 ANQGSEA, per germline. CDR3 amino acids: CSVAQGNTYEQYF. The CDR3 coding sequence is TGCAGCGTTGCCCAGGGGAATACCTACGAGCAGTACTTC.

This chain connects TRBV24-1 to TRBJ2-7; D possibly corresponds to TRBD1 (5 bases). Germline lookup yields CDR1 KGHDR and CDR2 SFDVKD. CDR3 length equals 14 residues. V dropped 2 bases and J dropped 4 bases, with 11 bases sitting between them. The CDR3 is CATSDSRVTYEQYF. CDR3 coding DNA: TGTGCCACCAGTGATTCCAGGGTTACGTACGAGCAGTACTTC.

The rearrangement joins TRBV18 to TRBJ1-1, with D perhaps matching TRBD1 (5 bases). Looked up from germline, CDR1 is KGHSH and CDR2 is LQKENI. This CDR3 has 16 amino acids. The V gene lost 1 base and the J gene lost 5 bases, with 17 bases spanning the gap. CDR3 protein: CASSPLDPGLGTEAFF. The CDR3 DNA sequence: TGTGCCAGCTCACCACTGGATCCAGGGCTTGGGACTGAAGCTTTCTTT. Filled out from reference TRBV18 and TRBJ1-1, the complete variable domain reads NAGVMQNPRHLVRRRGQEARLRCSPMKGHSHVYWYRQLPEEGLKFMVYLQKENIIDESGMPKERFSAEFPKEGPSILRIQQVVRGDSAAYFCASSPLDPGLGTEAFFGQGTRLTVV.

As for this clonotype: Germline is not matched at one junction end, which may reflect a read error. This rearrangement joins TRBV20-1 to TRBJ2-3; no definite D call. The CDR3 has 9 residues. Germline loops: CDR1 DFQATT, CDR2 SNEGSKA (reference sequence). The CDR3: CSASSALDF. CDR3 DNA sequence: TGCAGTGCTAGTTCGGCTCTGGATTTT.

This clonotype was recorded a few times. Written as DNA, the CDR3 is TGTGCCAGCAACCAATTCACAGATACGCAGTATTTT. Amino acid sequence: CASNQFTDTQYF. The chain combines TRBV11-2 with TRBJ2-3; D is unresolved. The germline CDR1 and CDR2 sequences are SGHAT and FQNNGV. This CDR3 has 12 amino acids. V was pared by 7 bases and J by 2 bases, with 7 bases between.

There are a few counts of this clonotype. V is TRBV12-3 or TRBV12-4 and J is TRBJ2-5; the D is unclear. Near its end, the DNA agrees better with TRBJ2-1, so the J call may be wrong. This CDR3 region has 13 residues. CDR3 DNA: TGTGCCAGCAGTTTACAGGCTGCCGATGAGCAGTTCTTC. Its protein is CASSLQAADEQFF.

This clonotype was observed a handful of times. The chain uses TRBV25-1 and TRBJ2-1, with TRBD2 identical over 7 bases. Germline V lookup: CDR1 MGHDK, CDR2 SYGVNS. V was clipped by 4 bases and J by 10 bases; unmatched bases: 16. This CDR3 contains 16 residues. The CDR3 loop is CASSGPSGKSFFEQFF. CDR3 nucleotide sequence: TGTGCCAGCAGTGGCCCGAGCGGGAAGAGTTTTTTCGAGCAGTTCTTC.

V usage is TRBV11-2 and J usage is TRBJ2-7, with 8 bases fitting TRBD1. This CDR3 is built from 16 residues. Germline loops: CDR1 SGHAT, CDR2 FQNNGV. V lost 1 base to trimming and J lost 3 bases; unmatched junction nucleotides: 8. The CDR3 protein is CASSLVMTGVGYEQYF. CDR3 coding DNA: TGTGCCAGCAGCTTAGTTATGACAGGGGTTGGCTACGAGCAGTACTTC.